These T cell receptor beta chains were read from a single sample in a study of blood T cell repertoires in COVID-19. Libraries were prepared by immunoSEQ multiplex PCR; TCRdb keeps only in-frame clonotypes and omits some of them. The sample lists 330,000 or so clones, roughly 87% seen once, with approximately 10% in the top ten. Sequencing was carried out using peripheral blood. The receptors come from a man aged 25 to 45 with COVID-19, enrolled during active disease. Each CDR3 is given with its conserved first and last residue. A D gene is named only where the DNA matches it firmly. Size tells how often a clone was seen (once, few, many) or the class of an expanded clone, and some rows leave it out.

v_gene	j_gene	abundance	d_gene	CDR3aa	CDR3nt
TRBV2	TRBJ2-7	-	TRBD1	CASSATGVYEQYF	TGTGCCAGCAGCGCCACAGGGGTTTACGAGCAGTACTTC
TRBV3-1/TRBV3-2	TRBJ2-2	-	-	CASSHLTGELFF	TGTGCCAGCAGCCATTTAACCGGGGAGCTGTTTTTT
TRBV19	TRBJ2-7	-	-	CASSNRDKSSYEQYF	TGTGCCAGTAGTAACCGGGACAAGAGCTCCTACGAGCAGTACTTC
TRBV29-1	TRBJ1-1	-	TRBD1	CSVEPGTGANTEAFF	TGCAGCGTTGAACCGGGGACAGGGGCGAACACTGAAGCTTTCTTT
TRBV27	TRBJ1-2	-	-	CASSLDRGDRDGYTF	TGTGCCAGCAGTTTAGACCGGGGGGATAGAGATGGCTACACCTTC
TRBV3-1/TRBV3-2	TRBJ2-3	-	TRBD1	CASSPKDRSTDTQYF	TGTGCCAGCAGCCCAAAGGACAGGAGCACAGATACGCAGTATTTT
TRBV5-1	TRBJ2-7	-	-	CASSLELGEAAYEQYF	TGCGCCAGCAGCTTGGAGTTGGGGGAGGCGGCCTACGAGCAGTACTTC
TRBV19	TRBJ1-1	-	-	CASSMGTGHITEAFF	TGTGCCAGTAGTATGGGAACGGGACATATCACTGAAGCTTTCTTT
TRBV7-2	TRBJ2-5	-	-	CASSPRDGGEAQYF	TGTGCCAGCAGCCCCCGGGACGGGGGAGAGGCCCAGTACTTC
TRBV11-3	TRBJ2-1	-	-	CASSLGNGGTTNEQFF	TGTGCCAGCAGCTTAGGGAACGGGGGAACTACCAATGAGCAGTTCTTC
TRBV6-5	TRBJ2-7	-	TRBD1	CASSWGQGPYEQYF	TGTGCCAGCAGTTGGGGACAGGGGCCCTACGAGCAGTACTTC
TRBV5-4	TRBJ2-5	-	-	CASSSDGYQETQYF	TGTGCCAGCAGCTCAGACGGGTACCAAGAGACCCAGTACTTC
TRBV6-5	TRBJ2-2	-	-	CASSPIGGYTGELFF	TGTGCCAGCAGTCCAATTGGGGGGTACACCGGGGAGCTGTTTTTT
TRBV5-4	TRBJ2-5	-	-	CASSLVTGKRQETQYF	TGTGCCAGCAGCTTGGTCACAGGGAAGAGGCAAGAGACCCAGTACTTC
TRBV28	TRBJ2-7	-	TRBD1	CASNYRDRYSYEQYF	TGTGCCAGCAACTACCGGGACAGATATTCCTACGAGCAGTACTTC
TRBV7-2	TRBJ2-5	-	-	CASSSGQRLETQYF	TGTGCCAGCAGCAGCGGACAGAGGCTAGAGACCCAGTACTTC
TRBV28	TRBJ1-2	-	-	CASSLGPDYGYTF	TGTGCCAGCAGTTTGGGGCCGGACTATGGCTACACCTTC
TRBV6-6	TRBJ1-4	-	-	CASFDGRRATNEKLFF	TGTGCCAGCTTTGACGGGAGGAGAGCAACTAATGAAAAACTGTTTTTT
TRBV19	TRBJ1-2	-	-	CASSIDRGHSYGYTF	TGTGCCAGTAGTATAGACCGGGGACATAGCTATGGCTACACCTTC
TRBV5-1	TRBJ1-1	-	TRBD1	CASSPEMTGMNTEAFF	TGCGCCAGCAGCCCGGAAATGACAGGGATGAACACTGAAGCTTTCTTT
TRBV7-9	TRBJ1-2	once	-	CASSSSPSGRGTYGYTF	TGTGCCAGCAGCTCTTCCCCGTCGGGCAGGGGAACTTATGGCTACACCTTC
TRBV6-1	TRBJ2-5	once	-	CASSEADYGETQYF	TGTGCCAGCAGTGAAGCTGACTACGGGGAGACCCAGTACTTC
TRBV11-2	TRBJ1-2	once	-	CASSLTGPHYGYTF	TGTGCCAGCAGCTTAACAGGACCGCACTATGGCTACACCTTC
TRBV24-1	TRBJ2-5	-	TRBD1	CATSDRDRQGWETQYF	TGTGCCACCAGTGATAGGGACCGACAGGGATGGGAGACCCAGTACTTC
TRBV13	TRBJ2-2	-	-	CASSPILFTGNTGGLFF	TGTGCCAGCAGCCCAATCCTTTTTACGGGGAACACCGGGGGGCTGTTTTTT
TRBV18	TRBJ1-1	-	-	CASSPNRVVNTEAFF	TGTGCCAGCTCACCTAACAGGGTGGTGAACACTGAAGCTTTCTTT
TRBV7-9	TRBJ1-4	-	TRBD1	CASSVYRDSGEKLFF	TGTGCCAGCAGCGTCTACCGGGACAGTGGTGAAAAACTGTTTTTT
TRBV18	TRBJ1-6	-	-	CASSPRGQGSYNSPLHF	TGTGCCAGCTCACCCAGGGGTCAGGGCTCCTATAATTCACCCCTCCACTTT
TRBV18	TRBJ2-7	-	-	CASSSAGEGAYEQYF	TGTGCCAGCTCATCGGCAGGGGAGGGTGCCTACGAGCAGTACTTC
TRBV6-5	TRBJ1-2	-	-	CASSPSQGKYGYTF	TGTGCCAGCAGCCCCTCACAGGGAAAGTATGGCTACACCTTC
TRBV19	TRBJ2-3	-	-	CASSIRPLGSTDTQYF	TGTGCCAGTAGTATACGCCCACTAGGTAGCACAGATACGCAGTATTTT
TRBV9	TRBJ2-7	-	TRBD2	CASSPTSGGPGEQYF	TGTGCCAGCAGCCCAACTAGCGGGGGGCCGGGAGAGCAGTACTTC
TRBV2	TRBJ1-4	-	TRBD1	CASRFTIIGQVGEKLFF	TGTGCCAGCAGATTTACCATAATTGGACAGGTCGGGGAAAAACTGTTTTTT